This TCR beta chain was documented in a study of cytomegalovirus exposure and HLA in healthy donors. Study-wide results and caveats: In the 130 or so validation repertoires, approximately 94% of cluster scores exceeded 0, per a later analysis. Confirmation was obtained in vitro that a few CMV-associated chains are specific for CMV antigens. It was 150 to 200 TCR beta chains that were listed as cytomegalovirus-associated.

The germline CDR1 and CDR2 sequences are SGHRS and YFSETQ. The CDR3 consists of 14 residues. V lost 3 bases and J 2 bases, leaving 11 bases between the germline ends. Of note for this clone: Its antigen is currently unknown.

Using immunoSEQ multiplex PCR, the repertoire was profiled, and TCRdb retains in-frame clones only, with some absent. Altogether 100,000 to 120,000 clones are present, 88% being singletons, with the ten largest covering over 1.3%. The chain carries TRBV5-1 and TRBJ1-1; tentatively, D is TRBD1 (6 bases). What was sequenced was PBMCs. The receptor was derived from a woman aged 25 to 39 in good health and CMV-seropositive. CDR3 nucleotides: TGCGCCAGCAGCTCCCAGGGGCCAAACACTGAAGCTTTCTTT. It encodes CASSSQGPNTEAFF. Based on the CDR3 plus reference TRBV5-1 and TRBJ1-1, the full variable domain is KAGVTQTPRYLIKTRGQQVTLSCSPISGHRSVSWYQQTPGQGLQFLFEYFSETQRNKGNFPGRFSGRQFSNSRSEMNVSTLELGDSALYLCASSSQGPNTEAFFGQGTRLTVV.